The 21 T cell receptor beta chains presented below share a single source sample, sequenced in a study of tumor-infiltrating lymphocytes in localized non-small cell lung cancer. Assay used: immunoSEQ multiplex PCR; TCRdb lists only in-frame clones, some missing. The sample carries about 16,000 clones, 70% to 80% recorded once. The sample comprised lung tumor tissue. These TCRs come from a human donor with non-small cell lung cancer.

The V gene is TRBV27, the J gene TRBJ1-5, with D hard to call. The CDR3 totals 14 residues. Germline CDR1 MNHEY, CDR2 SMNVEV (reference sequence). With 5 bases removed from V and 3 bases from J, the gap between germline ends came to 11 bases. CDR3 sequence: CASSPLGPNQPQHF. The CDR3 region has the DNA TGTGCCAGCAGTCCGTTAGGGCCCAATCAGCCCCAGCATTTT.

This clone is deemed medium-sized (0.01 to 0.1%). This sequence joins TRBV9 and TRBJ2-7; 7 bases match TRBD1. This CDR3 region has 14 residues. Unmatched junction bases numbered 6, after V lost 4 bases and J lost 2 bases. The germline V gene has CDR1 SGDLS and CDR2 YYNGEE. Here the CDR3 DNA reads TGTGCCAGCAGCATCGGGACAGCCCCCTACGAGCAGTACTTC. Amino acids: CASSIGTAPYEQYF.

The gene calls are TRBV25-1 and TRBJ1-4; possible D gene TRBD1, 6 bases. V was shortened by 5 bases and J by 1 base, with 8 bases between the two germline ends. Germline CDR1 MGHDK, CDR2 SYGVNS. This CDR3 has 14 residues. The CDR3 bases are TGTGCCAGCAGTCTACAGGGAACTAATGAAAAACTGTTTTTT. Residues: CASSLQGTNEKLFF.

This clone was seen more than once but under ten times. This chain connects TRBV5-6 to TRBJ2-1; D is undetermined. This CDR3 spans 12 amino acids. Germline V gene sequence: CDR1 SGHDT, CDR2 YYEEEE. Trimming stripped 2 bases from V and 6 bases from J, with 6 bases between. The CDR3 loop reads CASSFSVNEQFF. CDR3 coding DNA: TGTGCCAGCAGCTTTTCGGTCAATGAGCAGTTCTTC.

This chain joins TRBV10-2 and TRBJ2-5, with D perhaps TRBD1 (6 bases). Trimming shortened V by 0 bases and J by 5 bases, and 10 bases separated the two germline ends. The CDR3 runs to 14 residues. The germline gives CDR1 WSHSY, CDR2 SAAADI. The CDR3 protein is CASSESNREETQYF. In nucleotides, the CDR3 is TGCGCCAGCAGTGAGTCGAACAGGGAGGAGACCCAGTACTTC.

CDR3 DNA sequence: TGTGCCAGCAGCTTAGTCTCAGGGAGGGGCACTGAAGCTTTCTTT. Encoded protein: CASSLVSGRGTEAFF. The chain has TRBV7-9 and TRBJ1-1; D is perhaps TRBD1 (5 bases). CDR1 and CDR2 from the germline V gene are SEHNR and FQNEAQ (reference sequence). This CDR3 spans 15 amino acids. Deletions cut 1 base from V and 4 bases from J, with 13 bases between.

The chain joins TRBV7-8 to TRBJ1-5; 8 bases fit TRBD1. Per germline, CDR1 SGHVS and CDR2 FQNEAQ. This CDR3 is 14 amino acids long. The J segment lost 6 bases and the V segment lost 4 bases, leaving 5 bases of the junction unmatched. CDR3 sequence reads: CASSSRQGSQPQHF. CDR3 bases: TGTGCCAGCAGCTCCCGACAGGGGAGTCAGCCCCAGCATTTT.

The chain carries TRBV7-9 and TRBJ1-2; D is ambiguous. CDR1 and CDR2 (germline): SEHNR, FQNEAQ (reference sequence). Trimming pared 1 base from V and 5 bases from J, leaving 14 bases between. This CDR3 contains 15 residues. The CDR3 DNA follows: TGTGCCAGCAGCTTAGTCGGGGAAGTTCAATATGGCTACACCTTC. Amino acid sequence: CASSLVGEVQYGYTF.

J is TRBJ2-7 and V is TRBV6-5; D is unclear. V was clipped by 3 bases and J by 3 bases, with 15 bases between them. The V gene's germline CDR1 is MNHEY and CDR2 SVGAGI. This CDR3 contains 15 residues. Here the CDR3 DNA reads TGTGCCAGCAGTTATTCTGGACGGACCTACTACGAGCAGTACTTC. Translated, it gives CASSYSGRTYYEQYF.

V usage is TRBV11-3 and J usage is TRBJ2-5; TRBD1 matches 8 bases. After removal of 6 bases from V and 2 bases from J, the junction contained 11 bases not matched to a gene. The CDR3 sequence is 16 residues long. Germline CDR1 reads SGHNT; CDR2 reads YENEEA. The CDR3 protein is CASSHGSQGGQETQYF. The CDR3 DNA follows: TGTGCCAGCAGTCACGGATCACAGGGGGGACAAGAGACCCAGTACTTC.

V usage is TRBV7-8 and J usage is TRBJ2-3; 12 positions agree with TRBD2. V lost 3 bases, J lost 2 bases, and 9 bases stayed unmatched. The CDR3 sequence is 18 residues long. CDR1 SGHVS and CDR2 FQNEAQ come from the germline V gene. In DNA, the CDR3 is TGTGCCAGCAGCTTGCCTAAAAGACTAGCGGGGGTCACAGATACGCAGTATTTT. It specifies CASSLPKRLAGVTDTQYF.

V and J are TRBV19 and TRBJ2-1, with a possible D match to TRBD2 (6 bases). Trimming cost V 5 bases and J 7 bases, with 12 bases left between them. Germline V gene sequence: CDR1 LNHDA, CDR2 SQIVND (reference sequence). CDR3 length: 13 amino acids. CDR3 coding DNA: TGTGCCAGTAGTTTCGGGAGTTGTAATGAGCAGTTCTTC. This encodes CASSFGSCNEQFF. The whole variable domain, filled in from reference TRBV19 and TRBJ2-1, reads DGGITQSPKYLFRKEGQNVTLSCEQNLNHDAMYWYRQDPGQGLRLIYYSQIVNDFQKGDIAEGYSVSREKKESFPLTVTSAQKNPTAFYLCASSFGSCNEQFFGPGTRLTVL.

In its sample, this clone is medium-sized. The sample holds other DNA sequences that translate to the same CDR3. This rearrangement joins TRBV6-4 to TRBJ2-1; TRBD2 might be the D (7 bases). Trimming pared 0 bases from V and 4 bases from J, leaving 10 bases between. Looked up from germline, CDR1 is MRHNA and CDR2 is SNTAGT. CDR3 length: 15 residues. The CDR3 sequence is CASSDSGGAYNEQFF. The DNA of the CDR3 is TGTGCCAGCAGTGACTCAGGGGGGGCTTACAATGAGCAGTTCTTC.

CDR3 region: CASSLWGGNQPQHF. Here the CDR3 DNA reads TGTGCCAGCAGCCTATGGGGTGGCAATCAGCCCCAGCATTTT. This chain connects TRBV4-2 to TRBJ1-5, with D hard to call. V was trimmed by 4 bases and J by 2 bases, leaving 9 bases between them. CDR3 length: 14 amino acids. CDR1 is LGHNA and CDR2 is YNFKEQ in the germline V gene.

J is TRBJ1-1 and V is TRBV5-5, with D possibly matching TRBD1 (5 bases). Germline-derived CDR1 and CDR2 are SGHKS and YYEKEE (reference sequence). The CDR3 is made up of 15 amino acids. The ends were cut back, 0 bases at V and 2 bases at J, with 11 bases in the middle. The CDR3 coding sequence is TGTGCCAGCAGCTTGGGGGCGACAGTTAACACTGAAGCTTTCTTT. As protein: CASSLGATVNTEAFF.

The rearrangement links TRBV18 to TRBJ2-7; 7 nucleotides agree with TRBD1. The CDR3 covers 16 residues. CDR1 and CDR2 from the germline V gene are KGHSH and LQKENI. Trimming at V came to 5 bases and at J to 0 bases, leaving 10 bases not matched to a gene. This CDR3 is CASSVTDRRYSYEQYF. For the CDR3, the DNA is TGTGCCAGCTCAGTCACGGACAGGCGATACTCCTACGAGCAGTACTTC.

The chain recombines TRBV15 with TRBJ2-6; TRBD1 matches at 8 bases. V lost 3 bases and J lost 0; bases outside the gene matches: 1. The CDR3 contains 16 residues. Germline values: CDR1 LNHNV, CDR2 YYDKDF (reference sequence). The CDR3 protein is CATSSGQGSGANVLTF. CDR3 bases: TGTGCCACCAGCAGTGGACAGGGCTCTGGGGCCAACGTCCTGACTTTC.

The chain combines TRBV6-5 with TRBJ1-6; D is undetermined. CDR3 length equals 12 residues. The germline CDR1 and CDR2 sequences are MNHEY and SVGAGI. Deletions cut 6 bases from V and 9 bases from J, with 9 bases between. The CDR3 reads CASSPSGSPLHF. CDR3 nucleotides: TGTGCCAGCAGCCCAAGCGGTTCACCCCTCCACTTT.

The chain is built from TRBV19 and TRBJ1-5, with D perhaps TRBD1 (6 bases). This CDR3 is 15 amino acids long. V was clipped by 5 bases and J by 5 bases, with 16 bases between them. Germline-derived CDR1 and CDR2 are LNHDA and SQIVND (reference sequence). CDR3 loop: CASSLQGELHQPQHF. Written as DNA, the CDR3 is TGTGCCAGTAGTCTACAGGGTGAACTGCATCAGCCCCAGCATTTT. Together with reference TRBV19 and TRBJ1-5, the CDR3 gives the full variable domain: DGGITQSPKYLFRKEGQNVTLSCEQNLNHDAMYWYRQDPGQGLRLIYYSQIVNDFQKGDIAEGYSVSREKKESFPLTVTSAQKNPTAFYLCASSLQGELHQPQHFGDGTRLSIL.

V usage is TRBV30 and J usage is TRBJ2-6, with a weak D call TRBD2 (6 bases). V was clipped by 0 bases and J by 0 bases, with 21 bases between them. Germline CDR1 GTSNPN, CDR2 SVGIG (reference sequence). The CDR3 has 20 amino acids. This CDR3 reads CAWSVGAWGVRASGANVLTF. Here the CDR3 DNA reads TGTGCCTGGAGTGTAGGCGCTTGGGGGGTTAGGGCCTCTGGGGCCAACGTCCTGACTTTC.

The chain is built from TRBV1 and TRBJ1-5; the table's D call, TRBD1, has no DNA check behind it. TRBV1 corresponds to a pseudogene. The CDR3 is made up of 16 amino acids. CDR3 nucleotides: TGCACCAGCAGCCATGCCCGGGACAGGGGTGGTCAGCCCCAGCATTTT. Protein: CTSSHARDRGGQPQHF.